Presented here are 3 T cell receptor beta chains from one specimen sequenced in a study of T cell changes during pregnancy in multiple sclerosis. Sequencing was performed with immunoSEQ multiplex PCR; in TCRdb, only in-frame clones are kept and a portion is missing. The table has about 40,000 clones, around 89% seen once. The sample consisted of CD4+ T cells from peripheral blood mononuclear cells, taken in the first trimester of pregnancy. These receptors came from a female donor with multiple sclerosis, enrolled in a pregnancy study.

The rearrangement uses TRBV7-9 and TRBJ1-2; TRBD1 agrees at 7 bases. This CDR3 is 12 amino acids long. Germline V CDR1 and CDR2: SEHNR, FQNEAQ (reference sequence). V was clipped by 7 bases and J by 8 bases; unmatched bases: 7. Here the CDR3 reads CASTRQGDGYTF. The CDR3 DNA is TGTGCCAGCACCAGACAGGGTGACGGCTACACCTTC.

The chain has TRBV19 and TRBJ1-5; 9 bases are a match to TRBD1. Germline values: CDR1 LNHDA, CDR2 SQIVND (reference sequence). With 6 bases clipped from V and 5 bases from J, the junction kept 8 bases outside the gene matches. The CDR3 contains 15 residues. This CDR3 reads CASRPDRGLDQPQHF. The DNA for the CDR3 is TGTGCCAGTAGACCTGACAGGGGGTTGGATCAGCCCCAGCATTTT.

The chain is built from TRBV6-5 and TRBJ2-5; D is undetermined. The CDR3 extends over 11 amino acids. Germline V lookup: CDR1 MNHEY, CDR2 SVGAGI. V lost 3 bases to trimming and J lost 7 bases, with 6 bases between them. The CDR3, as DNA: TGTGCCAGCAGTTATTCCGGGACCCAGTACTTC. Translating it yields CASSYSGTQYF.